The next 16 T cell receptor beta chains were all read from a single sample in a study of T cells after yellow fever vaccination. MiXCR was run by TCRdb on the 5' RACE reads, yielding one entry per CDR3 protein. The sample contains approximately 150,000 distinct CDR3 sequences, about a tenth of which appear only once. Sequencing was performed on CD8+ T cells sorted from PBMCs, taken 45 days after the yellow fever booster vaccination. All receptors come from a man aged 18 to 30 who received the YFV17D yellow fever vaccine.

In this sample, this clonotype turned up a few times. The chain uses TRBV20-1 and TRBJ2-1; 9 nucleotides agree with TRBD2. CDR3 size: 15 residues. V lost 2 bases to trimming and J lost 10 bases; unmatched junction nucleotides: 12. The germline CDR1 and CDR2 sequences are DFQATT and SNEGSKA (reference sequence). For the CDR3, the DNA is TGCAGTGCTAGATCAACCGGGACTAGCTTCGACGAGCAGTTCTTC. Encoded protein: CSARSTGTSFDEQFF.

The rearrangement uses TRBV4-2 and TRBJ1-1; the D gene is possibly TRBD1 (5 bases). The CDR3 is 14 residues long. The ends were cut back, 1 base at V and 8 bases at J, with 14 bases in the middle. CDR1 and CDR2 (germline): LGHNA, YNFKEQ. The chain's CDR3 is CASSQVPGPGEAFF. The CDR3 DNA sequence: TGTGCCAGCAGCCAAGTCCCAGGGCCGGGGGAAGCTTTCTTT.

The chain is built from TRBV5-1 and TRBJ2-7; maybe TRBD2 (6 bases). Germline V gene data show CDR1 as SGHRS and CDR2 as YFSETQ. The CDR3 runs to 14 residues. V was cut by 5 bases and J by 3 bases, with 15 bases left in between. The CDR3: CASRWREELYEQYF. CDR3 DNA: TGCGCCAGCAGGTGGAGGGAGGAACTCTACGAGCAGTACTTC. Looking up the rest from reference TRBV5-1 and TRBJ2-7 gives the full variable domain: KAGVTQTPRYLIKTRGQQVTLSCSPISGHRSVSWYQQTPGQGLQFLFEYFSETQRNKGNFPGRFSGRQFSNSRSEMNVSTLELGDSALYLCASRWREELYEQYFGPGTRLTVT.

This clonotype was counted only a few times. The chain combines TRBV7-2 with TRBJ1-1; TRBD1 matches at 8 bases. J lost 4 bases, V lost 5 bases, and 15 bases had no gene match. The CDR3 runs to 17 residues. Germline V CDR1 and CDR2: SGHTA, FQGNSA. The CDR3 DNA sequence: TGTGCCAGCAGCGATCTAAGGGCGGCAGGGGGCTTCACTGAAGCTTTCTTT. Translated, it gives CASSDLRAAGGFTEAFF.

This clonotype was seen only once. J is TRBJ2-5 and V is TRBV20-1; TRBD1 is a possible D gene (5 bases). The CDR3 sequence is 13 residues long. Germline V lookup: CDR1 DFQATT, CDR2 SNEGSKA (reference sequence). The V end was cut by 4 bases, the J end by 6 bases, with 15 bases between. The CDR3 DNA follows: TGCAGTGCTATCAGACAGAACGAGCAGACCCAGTACTTC. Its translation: CSAIRQNEQTQYF.

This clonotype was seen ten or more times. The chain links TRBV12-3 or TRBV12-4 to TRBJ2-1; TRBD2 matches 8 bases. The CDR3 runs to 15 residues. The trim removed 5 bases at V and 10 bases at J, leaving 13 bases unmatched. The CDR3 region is CASSPSPGGAGEQFF. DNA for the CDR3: TGTGCCAGCAGTCCATCCCCCGGGGGGGCCGGAGAGCAGTTCTTC.

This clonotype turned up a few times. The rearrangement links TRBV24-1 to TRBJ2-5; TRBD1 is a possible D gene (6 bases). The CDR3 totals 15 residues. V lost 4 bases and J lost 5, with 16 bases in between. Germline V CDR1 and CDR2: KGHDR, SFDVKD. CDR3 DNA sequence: TGTGCCACCAGTGAACACCGAACAGGGTGGGAGACCCAGTACTTC. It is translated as CATSEHRTGWETQYF.

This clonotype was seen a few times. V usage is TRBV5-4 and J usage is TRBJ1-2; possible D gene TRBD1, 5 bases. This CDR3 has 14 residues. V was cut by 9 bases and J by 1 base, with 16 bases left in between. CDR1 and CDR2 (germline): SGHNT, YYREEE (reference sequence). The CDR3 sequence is CATKGTESNYGYTF. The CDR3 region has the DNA TGTGCCACCAAAGGGACGGAAAGTAACTATGGCTACACCTTC. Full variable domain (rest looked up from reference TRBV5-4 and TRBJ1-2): ETGVTQSPTHLIKTRGQQVTLRCSSQSGHNTVSWYQQALGQGPQFIFQYYREEENGRGNFPPRFSGLQFPNYSSELNVNALELDDSALYLCATKGTESNYGYTFGSGTRLTVV.

CDR3 loop: CASLKEARLNTGELFF. As DNA, the CDR3 is TGTGCCAGCCTTAAGGAGGCTAGATTGAACACCGGGGAGCTGTTTTTT. The chain combines TRBV27 with TRBJ2-2; possibly TRBD2 for D (5 bases). This CDR3 is 16 amino acids long. The V end lost 8 bases, the J end lost 1 base, and 17 bases lay between the germline ends. Germline-derived CDR1 and CDR2 are MNHEY and SMNVEV (reference sequence).

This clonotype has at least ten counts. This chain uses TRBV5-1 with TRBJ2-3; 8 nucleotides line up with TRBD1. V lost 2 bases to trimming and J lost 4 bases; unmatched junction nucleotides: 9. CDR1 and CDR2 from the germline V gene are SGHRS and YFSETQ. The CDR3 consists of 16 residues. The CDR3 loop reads CASSFRDRQLADTQYF. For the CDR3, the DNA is TGCGCCAGCAGCTTCCGGGACAGGCAGCTCGCAGATACGCAGTATTTT.

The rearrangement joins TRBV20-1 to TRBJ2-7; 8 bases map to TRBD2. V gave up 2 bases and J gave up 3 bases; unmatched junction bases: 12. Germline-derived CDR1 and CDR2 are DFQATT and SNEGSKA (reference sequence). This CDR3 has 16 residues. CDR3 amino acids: CSARPRRTSFLYEQYF. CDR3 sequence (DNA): TGCAGTGCTAGACCCAGACGGACTAGCTTTCTCTACGAGCAGTACTTC.

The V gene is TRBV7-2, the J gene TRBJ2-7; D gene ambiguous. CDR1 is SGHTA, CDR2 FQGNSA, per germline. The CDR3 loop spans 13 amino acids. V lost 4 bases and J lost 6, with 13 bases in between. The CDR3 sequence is CASSWIAPGEQYF. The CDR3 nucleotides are TGTGCCAGCAGCTGGATAGCTCCCGGCGAGCAGTACTTC.

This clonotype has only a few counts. CDR3 sequence reads: CSARYRGAYEQYF. In nucleotides, the CDR3 is TGCAGTGCTAGGTATCGGGGGGCCTACGAGCAGTACTTC. The chain couples TRBV20-1 to TRBJ2-7, with 7 bases lining up with TRBD2. V shed 3 bases, J shed 2 bases, and the junction held 4 bases outside the gene matches. The V gene's germline CDR1 is DFQATT and CDR2 SNEGSKA (reference sequence). The CDR3 spans 13 residues.

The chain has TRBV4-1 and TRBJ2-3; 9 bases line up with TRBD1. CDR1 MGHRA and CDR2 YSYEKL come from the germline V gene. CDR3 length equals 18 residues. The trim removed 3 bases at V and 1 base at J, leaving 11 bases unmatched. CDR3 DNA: TGCGCCAGCAGCCATTATCCGGGACAGGGCATTGGCACAGATACGCAGTATTTT. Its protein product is CASSHYPGQGIGTDTQYF.

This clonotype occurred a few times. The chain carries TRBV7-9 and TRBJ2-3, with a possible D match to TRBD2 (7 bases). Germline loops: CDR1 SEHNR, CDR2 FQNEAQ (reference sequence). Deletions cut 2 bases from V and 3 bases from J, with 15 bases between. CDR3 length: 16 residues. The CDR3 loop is CASSLRAGAPTDTQYF. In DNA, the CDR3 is TGTGCCAGCAGCTTAAGGGCGGGGGCACCGACAGATACGCAGTATTTT.

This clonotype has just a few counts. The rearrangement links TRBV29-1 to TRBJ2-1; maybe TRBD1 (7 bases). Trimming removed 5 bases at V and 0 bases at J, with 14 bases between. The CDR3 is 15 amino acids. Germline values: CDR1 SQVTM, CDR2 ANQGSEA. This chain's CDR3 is CSVPNQGGSYNEQFF. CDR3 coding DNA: TGCAGCGTTCCCAACCAGGGGGGCTCCTACAATGAGCAGTTCTTC.